This record looks at one TCR beta chain sequence and its context. Germline-derived CDR1 and CDR2 are SGHAT and FQNNGV. The CDR3 runs to 15 residues. The J segment lost 5 bases and the V segment lost 5 bases, leaving 8 bases of the junction unmatched. The entry originates in a study of control samples from healthy donors and cancer patients. Assay: immunoSEQ multiplex PCR; the TCRdb copy retains only in-frame clones and omits some. The table records 350,000 to 450,000 clones, 80% to 95% of them present only once. The source material was PBMCs. V gene TRBV11-2 combines with J gene TRBJ1-4; 7 bases align to TRBD1. The source of this sequence is a man between 35 and 55 years old with head and neck cancer. The CDR3 DNA sequence: TGTGCCAGCAGCCCCCGGGGGACAGCAAATGAAAAACTGTTTTTT. Its protein is CASSPRGTANEKLFF.